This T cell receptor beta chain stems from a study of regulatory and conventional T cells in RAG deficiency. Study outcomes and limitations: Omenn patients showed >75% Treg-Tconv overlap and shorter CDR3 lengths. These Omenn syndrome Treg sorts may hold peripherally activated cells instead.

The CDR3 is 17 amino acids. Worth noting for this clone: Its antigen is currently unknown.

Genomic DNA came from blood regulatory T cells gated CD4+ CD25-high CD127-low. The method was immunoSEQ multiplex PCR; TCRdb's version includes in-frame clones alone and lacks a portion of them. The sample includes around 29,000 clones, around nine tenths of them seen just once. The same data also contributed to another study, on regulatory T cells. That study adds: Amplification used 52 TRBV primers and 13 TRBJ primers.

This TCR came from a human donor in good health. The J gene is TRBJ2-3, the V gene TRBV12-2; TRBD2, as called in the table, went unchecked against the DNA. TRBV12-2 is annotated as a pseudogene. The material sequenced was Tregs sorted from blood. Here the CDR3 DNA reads TGTGCAAGTCGCTTAGGGATAGCGGGGGGGCCGACAGATACGCAGTATTTT. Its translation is CASRLGIAGGPTDTQYF.